The clone carrying this TCR beta chain was seen repeatedly, ten times or more. Its antigen is undetermined. Using its own MiXCR run on the 5' RACE reads, TCRdb lists one record per CDR3 protein. The sample consists of under 450,000 distinct CDR3 sequences, approximately 15% of them appearing once. This record belongs to a study of T-cell memory formation after mild COVID-19. The V and J ends lost 6 bases and 6 bases respectively, with 21 bases between them. The CDR3 consists of 16 residues. From germline, CDR1 is LNHNV and CDR2 YYDKDF (reference sequence). Study-level results: Second-wave clones reaching peak frequency on day 37 lacked confirmed SARS-CoV-2 specificity. Shrinking CD4+ clones resided mostly in CM and EM, and CD8+ ones in EMRA.

Material: PBMCs or a T cell subset sorted from them (not recorded which). This TCR was recovered from a man aged 18-30 years who had mild COVID-19 (a few samples of this study predate the infection). Cell type and time point are not known. The V call is TRBV15, the J call TRBJ1-5, with D hard to call. CDR3 bases: TGTGCCACCAGTTTGAGCCTGGGAAGGGAGGGTCAGCCCCAGCATTTT. This sequence encodes CATSLSLGREGQPQHF. Based on the CDR3 plus reference TRBV15 and TRBJ1-5, the full variable domain is DAMVIQNPRYQVTQFGKPVTLSCSQTLNHNVMYWYQQKSSQAPKLLFHYYDKDFNNEADTPDNFQSRRPNTSFCFLDIRSPGLGDTAMYLCATSLSLGREGQPQHFGDGTRLSIL.